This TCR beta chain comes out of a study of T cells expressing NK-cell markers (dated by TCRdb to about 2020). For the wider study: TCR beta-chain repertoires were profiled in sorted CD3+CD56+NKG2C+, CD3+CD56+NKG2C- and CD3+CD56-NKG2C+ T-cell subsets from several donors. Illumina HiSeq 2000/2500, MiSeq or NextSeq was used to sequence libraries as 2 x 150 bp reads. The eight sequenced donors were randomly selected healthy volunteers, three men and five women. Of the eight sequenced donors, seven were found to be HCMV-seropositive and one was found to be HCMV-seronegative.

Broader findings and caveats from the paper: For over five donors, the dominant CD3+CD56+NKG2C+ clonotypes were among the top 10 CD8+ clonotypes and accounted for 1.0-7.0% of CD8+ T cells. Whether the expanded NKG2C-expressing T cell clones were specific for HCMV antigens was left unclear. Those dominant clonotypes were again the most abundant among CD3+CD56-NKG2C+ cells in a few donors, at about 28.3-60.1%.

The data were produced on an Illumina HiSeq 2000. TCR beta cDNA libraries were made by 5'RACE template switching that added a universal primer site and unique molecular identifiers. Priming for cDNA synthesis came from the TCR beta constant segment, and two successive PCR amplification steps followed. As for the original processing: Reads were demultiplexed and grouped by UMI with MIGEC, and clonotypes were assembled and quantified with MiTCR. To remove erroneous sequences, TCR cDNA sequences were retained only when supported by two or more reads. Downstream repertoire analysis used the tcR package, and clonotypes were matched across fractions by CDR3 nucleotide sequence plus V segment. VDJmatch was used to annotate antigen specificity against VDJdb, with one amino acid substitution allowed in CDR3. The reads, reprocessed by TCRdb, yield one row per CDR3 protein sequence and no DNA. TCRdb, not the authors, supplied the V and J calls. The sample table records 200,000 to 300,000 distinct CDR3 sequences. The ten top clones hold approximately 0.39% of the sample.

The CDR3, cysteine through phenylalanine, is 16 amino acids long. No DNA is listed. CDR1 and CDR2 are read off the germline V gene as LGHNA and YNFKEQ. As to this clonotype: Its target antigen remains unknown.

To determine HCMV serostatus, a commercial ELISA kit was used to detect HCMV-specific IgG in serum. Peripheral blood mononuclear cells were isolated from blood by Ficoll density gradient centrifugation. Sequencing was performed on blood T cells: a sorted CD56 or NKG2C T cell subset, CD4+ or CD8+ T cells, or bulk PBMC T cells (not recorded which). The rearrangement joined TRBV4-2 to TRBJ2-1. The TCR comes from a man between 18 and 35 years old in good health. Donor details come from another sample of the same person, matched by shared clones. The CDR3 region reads CASSQDTILGDNEQFF.